Listed below are T cell receptor beta chains from one sample, sequenced in a study of T cell responses to AZD1222 COVID-19 vaccine. This table comes from immunoSEQ multiplex PCR, and its TCRdb copy is limited to in-frame clones, with some not included. This sample has some 110,000 clones, with roughly nine tenths found just once. The sample consisted of peripheral blood, taken on day 0 of AZD1222 vaccination. All receptors derive from an adult in good health. The CDR3 runs from the conserved cysteine through the conserved F or W. Each record gives: D gene, clone size, V gene, J gene, CDR3 DNA, CDR3 protein. A D gene is named only where the DNA matches it firmly. Clone size appears in some rows only: once, few, many, or a class for an expanded clone.

D: TRBD2; size: few; V: TRBV2; J: TRBJ2-7; DNA: TGTGCCAGCACACTAGCGGGGCCCCAGTACTTC; CDR3: CASTLAGPQYF
D: TRBD1; size: .; V: TRBV7-9; J: TRBJ1-4; DNA: TGTGCCAGCAGCTACTCACAGGGGGGTAATGAAAAACTGTTTTTT; CDR3: CASSYSQGGNEKLFF
D: .; size: .; V: TRBV20-1; J: TRBJ1-1; DNA: TGCAGTGCTACTGAGCCGGGGTTCACTGAAGCTTTCTTT; CDR3: CSATEPGFTEAFF
D: .; size: .; V: TRBV2; J: TRBJ1-1; DNA: TGTGCCAGCAGTGCAGTAGGAGGGGCTTTCTTT; CDR3: CASSAVGGAFF
D: TRBD2; size: .; V: TRBV2; J: TRBJ2-3; DNA: TGTGCCAGCCAACAGCGGGGGATTTCCACAGATACGCAGTATTTT; CDR3: CASQQRGISTDTQYF
D: .; size: few; V: TRBV4-1; J: TRBJ1-2; DNA: TGCGCCAGCAGCCAGCAAGCTACCAGGGGCTCCTCGGGGGGCTACACCTTC; CDR3: CASSQQATRGSSGGYTF
D: .; size: .; V: TRBV28; J: TRBJ2-7; DNA: TGTGCCAGCAGTTTTCAAAGGGGCGAGCAGTACTTC; CDR3: CASSFQRGEQYF
D: .; size: .; V: TRBV30; J: TRBJ1-1; DNA: TGTGCCTGGGACCGCGGTCCGGTGGACACTGAAGCTTTCTTT; CDR3: CAWDRGPVDTEAFF
D: TRBD2; size: .; V: TRBV7-3; J: TRBJ2-1; DNA: TGTGCCAGCAGCCTGGGACTAGGCTTCGACTTCGACAATGAGCAGTTCTTC; CDR3: CASSLGLGFDFDNEQFF
D: .; size: .; V: TRBV12-3/TRBV12-4; J: TRBJ2-1; DNA: TGTGCCAGCAGTTTAACAGGGCGGGCTGAGCAGTTCTTC; CDR3: CASSLTGRAEQFF
D: .; size: .; V: TRBV29-1; J: TRBJ1-1; DNA: TGCAGCTCCGGGGTAGGGTGGAGCACTGAAGCTTTCTTT; CDR3: CSSGVGWSTEAFF
D: .; size: .; V: TRBV29-1; J: TRBJ1-5; DNA: TGCAGCGCCAAGTTAGGGAGTTACAATCAGCCCCAGCATTTT; CDR3: CSAKLGSYNQPQHF
D: .; size: .; V: TRBV9; J: TRBJ2-3; DNA: TGTGCCAGCAGCGTAGCCGTGGAAGATACGCAGTATTTT; CDR3: CASSVAVEDTQYF
D: TRBD2; size: .; V: TRBV9; J: TRBJ2-1; DNA: TGTGCCAGCAGCTTACAAGCGGGGGGACCTTACAATGAGCAGTTCTTC; CDR3: CASSLQAGGPYNEQFF
D: .; size: .; V: TRBV5-1; J: TRBJ1-3; DNA: TGCGCCAGCAGCTTGGCCTGGGAACGGGGAAACACCATATATTTT; CDR3: CASSLAWERGNTIYF
D: .; size: .; V: TRBV6-4; J: TRBJ2-7; DNA: TGTGCCAGCAGTGACTCCACCTACGAGCAGTACTTC; CDR3: CASSDSTYEQYF
D: TRBD1; size: .; V: TRBV5-4; J: TRBJ2-7; DNA: TGTGCCAGCAGATTGTTCGACCCCCGGGACAGCCACTTC; CDR3: CASRLFDPRDSHF
D: .; size: once; V: TRBV9; J: TRBJ2-7; DNA: TGTGCCAGCGGGACTGATTACGAGCAGTACTTC; CDR3: CASGTDYEQYF
D: .; size: .; V: TRBV14; J: TRBJ2-1; DNA: TGTGCCAGCGGCGTGGGGAGCAATGAGCAGTTCTTC; CDR3: CASGVGSNEQFF
D: TRBD2; size: once; V: TRBV5-1; J: TRBJ2-1; DNA: TGCGCCAGCAGCTTTCTTAGCGGGCCCTACAATGAGCAGTTCTTC; CDR3: CASSFLSGPYNEQFF
D: .; size: .; V: TRBV19; J: TRBJ1-5; DNA: TGTGCCAGTAGTAAGTTGGCAGTCAGTAGCAATCAGCCCCAGCATTTT; CDR3: CASSKLAVSSNQPQHF
D: .; size: .; V: TRBV27; J: TRBJ1-1; DNA: TGTGCCAGCAGTTTTGGGGCCAGGGGAGCTGAAGCTTTCTTT; CDR3: CASSFGARGAEAFF
D: .; size: .; V: TRBV28; J: TRBJ2-7; DNA: TGTGCCAGCAGTTTAGCCGCGTCAGCATCCTACGAGCAGTACTTC; CDR3: CASSLAASASYEQYF
D: .; size: .; V: TRBV2; J: TRBJ1-1; DNA: TGTGCCAGCGCCCGGGGATGGACTGAAGCTTTCTTT; CDR3: CASARGWTEAFF
D: .; size: once; V: TRBV7-3; J: TRBJ2-5; DNA: TGTGCCAGCAGTCCGGGACACGCGGAGACCCAGTACTTC; CDR3: CASSPGHAETQYF
D: TRBD2; size: few; V: TRBV11-2; J: TRBJ2-5; DNA: TGTGCCAGCAGCCCGGGCGGGGGGGCTGCAGGCCAAGAGACCCAGTACTTC; CDR3: CASSPGGGAAGQETQYF
D: .; size: .; V: TRBV2; J: TRBJ2-3; DNA: TGTGCCACCAGAGGAGCGAACACAGATACGCAGTATTTT; CDR3: CATRGANTDTQYF
D: .; size: .; V: TRBV5-1; J: TRBJ1-4; DNA: TGCGCCAGCAGCCTGGGACCGGGGACTAATGAAAAACTGTTTTTT; CDR3: CASSLGPGTNEKLFF
D: .; size: .; V: TRBV30; J: TRBJ1-2; DNA: TGTGCCTGGTCGCGGCAAACAGGCTACACCTTC; CDR3: CAWSRQTGYTF